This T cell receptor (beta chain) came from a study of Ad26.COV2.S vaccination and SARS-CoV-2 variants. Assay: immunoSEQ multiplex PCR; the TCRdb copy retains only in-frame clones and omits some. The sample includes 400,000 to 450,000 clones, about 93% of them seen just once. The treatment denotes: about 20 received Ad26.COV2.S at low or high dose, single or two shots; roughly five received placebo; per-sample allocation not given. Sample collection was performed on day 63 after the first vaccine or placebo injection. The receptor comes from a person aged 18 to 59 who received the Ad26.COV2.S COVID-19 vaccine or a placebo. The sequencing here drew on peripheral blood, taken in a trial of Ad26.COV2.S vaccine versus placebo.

This CDR3 is CASSVPGQGGETQYF. CDR3 bases: TGTGCCAGCAGCGTACCGGGACAGGGAGGGGAGACCCAGTACTTC. The chain has TRBV2 and TRBJ2-5; 9 bases are a match to TRBD1. Trimming cost V 6 bases and J 5 bases; bases outside gene matches: 10. Per germline, CDR1 SNHLY and CDR2 FYNNEI. There are 15 residues in the CDR3.